This T cell receptor (beta chain) came from a study of CD8+CD57+ T cells in acquired aplastic anemia. Study context: The average for DNA from sorted CD4+ and CD8+ cells was around 3.4 ug. Study outcomes and limitations: Simpson's diversity of CD8+ cells was not significantly different in patients compared with controls. Overlapping CD8+ CDR3 repertoires of patients and controls contained approximately 28 shared sequences.

The template used for profiling TCR beta VDJ and CDR3 was genomic DNA. Each CDR3 protein gets one entry after TCRdb re-called the reads with MiXCR. The sample contains around 130,000 distinct CDR3 sequences, around 48% of which appear only once. The CDR3 spans 14 residues. Trimming cost V 3 bases and J 8 bases; bases outside gene matches: 3. CDR1 and CDR2 from the germline V gene are SNHLY and FYNNEI. Only a few counts were recorded for this clonotype. Its antigen is unknown. The sequence was collected from a human donor in good health, serving as a control. This sequence joins TRBV2 and TRBJ1-4; 10 bases align to TRBD1. The sample comprised sorted CD4+, CD8+, or CD8+CD57+ T cells (not recorded which) from PBMCs. The CDR3 region is CASSEAGQGEKLFF. CDR3 bases: TGTGCCAGCAGTGAGGCGGGACAGGGGGAAAAACTGTTTTTT.